This is a list of T cell receptor beta chains from one sample in a study of T cells after yellow fever vaccination. TCRdb used MiXCR to reprocess the 5' RACE reads, holding one entry per CDR3 protein. The sample gives 40,000 to 50,000 distinct CDR3 sequences, roughly 7% of which show up once; over 14% is in the top ten. Sequences were derived from CD8+ T cells not binding an NS4B(214-222) dextramer, sorted from PBMCs, sampled 45 days after the yellow fever booster vaccination. These TCRs come from a man aged 25 to 45 who received the YFV17D yellow fever vaccine. Each CDR3 is given with its conserved first and last residue. The D gene is left open where the match is weak. Size is omitted from some rows. Given values are once, few, many or a class for expanded clones.

V: TRBV29-1; D: TRBD1; size: many; J: TRBJ2-5; CDR3: CSVEAWTGRETQYF; DNA: TGCAGCGTTGAAGCTTGGACAGGGCGAGAGACCCAGTACTTC
V: TRBV4-1; D: .; size: many; J: TRBJ2-1; CDR3: CASSGYNNEQFF; DNA: TGCGCCAGCAGCGGGTACAACAATGAGCAGTTCTTC
V: TRBV14; D: .; size: few; J: TRBJ1-4; CDR3: CASSQEIRTHEKLFF; DNA: TGTGCCAGCAGCCAAGAGATCAGGACACATGAAAAACTGTTTTTT
V: TRBV7-9; D: TRBD2; size: many; J: TRBJ2-3; CDR3: CASSSLAGATDTQYF; DNA: TGTGCCAGCAGCTCACTAGCGGGAGCCACAGATACGCAGTATTTT
V: TRBV6-5; D: TRBD2; size: many; J: TRBJ2-6; CDR3: CASSYVPSGGPRANVLTF; DNA: TGTGCCAGCAGTTACGTCCCTAGCGGGGGTCCTCGGGCCAACGTCCTGACTTTC
V: TRBV20-1; D: TRBD2; size: many; J: TRBJ2-2; CDR3: CSARGRTSGSPTGELFF; DNA: TGCAGTGCTAGAGGGAGGACTAGCGGGAGTCCCACCGGGGAGCTGTTTTTT
V: TRBV4-1; D: .; size: many; J: TRBJ1-5; CDR3: CASSQDRGEPQHF; DNA: TGCGCCAGCAGCCAAGACAGGGGCGAGCCCCAGCATTTT
V: TRBV9; D: .; size: .; J: TRBJ2-7; CDR3: CASSVADQIGHEQYF; DNA: TGTGCCAGCAGCGTAGCGGACCAAATTGGCCACGAGCAGTACTTC
V: TRBV28; D: .; size: many; J: TRBJ1-2; CDR3: CASSYTQGIVYGYTF; DNA: TGTGCCAGCAGTTATACCCAGGGGATTGTCTATGGCTACACCTTC
V: TRBV3-1; D: .; size: many; J: TRBJ2-2; CDR3: CASSQDSLAGELFF; DNA: TGTGCCAGCAGCCAAGATTCGCTAGCAGGGGAGCTGTTTTTT
V: TRBV11-2; D: TRBD2; size: few; J: TRBJ2-7; CDR3: CASSPSVLAGRVEQYF; DNA: TGTGCCAGCAGCCCATCGGTACTAGCGGGACGGGTGGAGCAGTACTTC
V: TRBV7-8; D: TRBD1; size: many; J: TRBJ1-5; CDR3: CASSLTGAPQPQHF; DNA: TGTGCCAGCAGCCTAACAGGGGCCCCTCAGCCCCAGCATTTT
V: TRBV7-6; D: TRBD1; size: .; J: TRBJ2-6; CDR3: CASSSPSGTGGGGANVLTF; DNA: TGTGCCAGCAGCTCCCCATCCGGGACAGGGGGGGGTGGGGCCAACGTCCTGACTTTC
V: TRBV4-3; D: .; size: .; J: TRBJ1-5; CDR3: CASSQDRNWGAWAAEGPQHF; DNA: TGCGCCAGCAGCCAAGATAGGAATTGGGGGGCGTGGGCCGCCGAAGGGCCCCAGCATTTT
V: TRBV6-2/TRBV6-3; D: .; size: many; J: TRBJ2-1; CDR3: CASSFREYNEQFF; DNA: TGTGCCAGCAGTTTCCGCGAATACAATGAGCAGTTCTTC
V: TRBV6-5; D: TRBD1; size: many; J: TRBJ2-4; CDR3: CASRPTGGDENIQYF; DNA: TGTGCCAGCAGGCCAACAGGGGGAGATGAAAACATTCAGTACTTC
V: TRBV12-3/TRBV12-4; D: .; size: many; J: TRBJ2-1; CDR3: CASSSGGWNEQFF; DNA: TGTGCCAGCAGCTCAGGGGGGTGGAATGAGCAGTTCTTC
V: TRBV27; D: TRBD1; size: .; J: TRBJ1-2; CDR3: CASSLDRDNYGYTF; DNA: TGTGCCAGCAGTTTAGACAGGGATAACTATGGCTACACCTTC
V: TRBV6-5; D: TRBD1; size: many; J: TRBJ2-7; CDR3: CASRSGGYEQYF; DNA: TGTGCCAGCAGATCAGGGGGCTACGAGCAGTACTTC
V: TRBV27; D: TRBD2; size: many; J: TRBJ2-1; CDR3: CASSLLAGVNEQFF; DNA: TGTGCCAGCAGTTTACTAGCGGGAGTCAATGAGCAGTTCTTC
V: TRBV10-3; D: .; size: many; J: TRBJ2-1; CDR3: CAISEELAESSYNEQFF; DNA: TGTGCCATCAGTGAGGAACTAGCCGAAAGCTCCTACAATGAGCAGTTCTTC
V: TRBV7-2; D: TRBD2; size: .; J: TRBJ2-2; CDR3: CASSLAMFASGYRNTGELFF; DNA: TGTGCCAGCAGCTTAGCTATGTTCGCTAGCGGCTACAGGAACACCGGGGAGCTGTTTTTT
V: TRBV27; D: .; size: many; J: TRBJ1-2; CDR3: CASSWQRNYGYTF; DNA: TGTGCCAGCAGCTGGCAGAGAAACTATGGCTACACCTTC